This TCR beta chain comes out of a study of T cell clonality in common variable immunodeficiency (dated by TCRdb to the mid-2010s). This clone occurred many times. This receptor's antigen is unknown. The read terminates 3 residues ahead of where the CDR3 ends, so the germline J gene completes it. CVID samples and control samples contributed equivalent amounts of genomic DNA as sequencing input. For every sample, a 60 bp segment covering the rearranged TCRbeta CDR3 region was amplified and then sequenced. The immunoSEQ assay, a bias-corrected multiplex PCR with high-throughput sequencing, was employed for TCRbeta amplification. The original methods were these. Every unique nucleotide sequence was considered a clone and was annotated with V, D and J genes, copy number and frequency. Sequences were labeled productive if in frame, and non-productive if out of frame or containing stop codons. As previously described, Shannon's entropy was used to calculate clonality. Mean CDR3 Kyte-Doolittle hydropathy was derived from the predicted amino acid sequences of productive clones. The R hclust function was used to hierarchically cluster scaled V gene usage with Manhattan distance and complete linkage. To assess clone sharing by CDR3 amino acid sequence, 12 repertoires per group were resampled over 100 rounds. The repertoires were searched for 70 published EBV-specific TCRbeta sequences and fewer than 250 published CMV-specific TCRbeta sequences. A couple of CVID samples that yielded fewer than 10,000 sequences were excluded from the analysis, so roughly 42 CVID repertoires were retained. The source is immuneACCESS, and TCRdb retained only in-frame sequences with V and J called. Part of the clones is not carried over; for the studies checked, unresolved V genes explain less than half of this, and the remainder is unexplained. V and J calls and clone size are copied from that table; D and trimming were computed from the DNA. This sample includes roughly 55,000 clones, and none of them was observed just once. Under 6.5% of the sample comes from the top ten.

For CDR1 and CDR2, the germline V gene (reference sequence) lists SEHNR and FQNEAQ. V lost 1 base and J lost 0 bases; the stretch between them is 7 bases long. The CDR3 holds 15 amino acids from the cysteine to the phenylalanine. The CDR3 was read in part: 36 bases, with the frame set at base 1. Broader findings and caveats from the paper: Compared with healthy controls, CVID subjects showed increased TCRbeta clonality (t-test p = 0.018), a feature most characteristic of about a third of subjects. According to the authors, finding the cause of the higher clonality in CVID would require sequencing the repertoires of T cell subpopulations. Although equal DNA input was used, an average of roughly 80,000 unique sequences per sample was obtained for controls, compared with some 34,000 for CVID samples. Correlations of repertoire features with clinical complications were constrained by heterogeneity among patients within the CVID cohort. Healthy controls shared more TCRbeta clones with each other than CVID subjects shared among themselves (p < 0.0001). Fewer deletions and N-nucleotide insertions were reportedly observed in CVID TCRbeta sequences, and highly modified clones with 13 or more V deletions were reportedly absent from CVID TCRbeta sequences.

Both CVID patients and healthy controls were predominantly of Caucasian heritage. Heparinized peripheral whole blood samples of about 5 to 8 ml were collected from each donor. Genomic DNA from adults with common variable immune deficiency (CVID) and from healthy adult controls was the source for sequencing TCRbeta CDR3 repertoires. There were around 22 healthy adult volunteers in the control group (approximately 12 female and around 10 male), ranging in age from roughly 23 to 70 years, with a mean age of nearly 35. To isolate peripheral blood mononuclear cells, diluted blood was subjected to density centrifugation over Hypaque 1077 or Ficoll-Paque. Genomic DNA was extracted from unsorted mononuclear cells by Qiagen column purification or by a centrifugation-based method.

Input material: peripheral blood mononuclear cells. The TCR originated in a person aged 18-70 years in good health. The rearrangement combines TRBV7-9 with TRBJ1-3, with TRBD1 perhaps the D gene, on 6 matching bases. CDR3 protein: CASSLGTVSGNTIYF. The sequenced part of the CDR3 DNA is TGTGCCAGCAGCTTAGGGACAGTCTCTGGAAACACC. This CDR3, with the reference TRBV7-9 and TRBJ1-3 proteins standing in past its ends, gives the full variable domain DTGVSQNPRHKITKRGQNVTFRCDPISEHNRLYWYRQTLGQGPEFLTYFQNEAQLEKSRLLSDRFSAERPKGSFSTLEIQRTEQGDSAMYLCASSLGTVSGNTIYFGEGSWLTVV.